This TCR beta chain was documented in a study of CD8 T cells in ankylosing spondylitis. Findings and caveats of the study: Reports of some motif variants in reactive arthritis synovial fluid and blood predate this one.

By quantitative 5'-RACE with molecular barcodes, the TCR beta libraries were made. MiXCR, applied by TCRdb to the 5' RACE reads, yields one record per CDR3 protein. This table has about 140,000 distinct CDR3 sequences, roughly 31% appearing once. Trimming removed 3 bases at V and 4 bases at J, with 6 bases between. The CDR3 runs 12 residues. Germline V gene data show CDR1 as SEHNR and CDR2 as FQNEAQ (reference sequence). This clonotype was counted ten times or more. Its target is unknown. This clonotype was obtained from a male donor with ankylosing spondylitis. The sample was synovial fluid, either unsorted or a sorted T cell fraction (not recorded which). The chain is built from TRBV7-9 and TRBJ1-1, with D unresolved. The CDR3 DNA is TGTGCCAGCAGCTTGACGAGCACTGAAGCTTTCTTT. Translated, it gives CASSLTSTEAFF.